One sample yielded the 2 T cell receptor beta chains listed below, sequenced in a study of cytomegalovirus exposure and HLA in healthy donors. It was with 60 Vbeta and 13 Jbeta primers that the PCR ran. Some clones are missing from TCRdb's copy, which holds only in-frame ones; the method was immunoSEQ multiplex PCR. The table shows roughly 200,000 clones, with approximately 82% occurring only once. The material sequenced was PBMCs. These receptors originate from a man aged 18 to 30 in good health and CMV-seronegative.

In nucleotides, the CDR3 is TGTGCCAGCAGTGACGGAGCCTCTGAAGCTTTCTTT. Translated, it gives CASSDGASEAFF. The chain carries TRBV6-1 and TRBJ1-1; unclear D gene. V was clipped by 3 bases and J by 6 bases, with 8 bases between them. The CDR3 consists of 12 residues. Germline CDR1 and CDR2: MNHNS and SASEGT.

The V call is TRBV11-2, the J call TRBJ2-1; D might be TRBD1 (6 bases). The CDR3 length is 15 residues. Germline-derived CDR1 and CDR2 are SGHAT and FQNNGV. The V end was cut by 3 bases, the J end by 2 bases, with 11 bases between. The CDR3 loop is CASSFPGTTYNEQFF. CDR3 nucleotides: TGTGCCAGCAGCTTTCCCGGGACAACCTACAATGAGCAGTTCTTC.